This TCR beta chain appears in the sequencing data of a study of T cell responses to AZD1222 COVID-19 vaccine. Findings and caveats of the study: The donor group comprised mostly white British people and more females; the analysis possibly underestimated clonal diversity.

Produced via immunoSEQ multiplex PCR; TCRdb's table is partial and in-frame only. The data show tens of thousands of clones, approximately 85% seen once. Regarding this clone: Its cognate antigen is unknown. At one of its ends the junction is not consistent with the germline gene, which may arise from a read error.

Germline assignment: CDR1 MGHDK and CDR2 SYGVNS. This CDR3 is built from 14 residues. The sample was peripheral blood, taken 28 days after the second AZD1222 dose. The TCR was taken from an adult who received the AZD1222 COVID-19 vaccine. The V and J genes are TRBV25-1 and TRBJ2-3; maybe TRBD1 (6 bases). The CDR3 loop reads CATSIDVGLAGEYF. DNA of the CDR3: TGTGCCACCAGTATAGATGTCGGTTTAGCAGGGGAGTATTTT.